The source of this T cell receptor beta chain is a study of T-cell memory formation after mild COVID-19 (dated by TCRdb to the early 2020s). As for the study more broadly: Most TCR sequence clusters were specific to one of the two donors. In a couple of donors, T-cell clones that expanded and contracted after mild COVID-19 were tracked by sequencing TCRalpha and TCRbeta repertoires over time. Two young, previously healthy adult volunteers made up the cohort, one male and one female. Results the study describes overall, beyond this receptor: The study included only a couple of mild cases, and larger cohorts that include severe cases with pre-infection samples were judged to be necessary. Balanced CD4/CD8 phenotypes were observed for clones contracting from day 15 to 85, whereas a bias towards CD4+ was observed for a second wave of clones expanding from day 15 to 37. Contracting CD4+ clones were found mainly in CM and EM memory subsets, while CD8+ clones were enriched in EMRA. Whether the second-wave clones peaking on day 37 were SARS-CoV-2 specific was not confirmed. Some responding clones were detected in pre-infection memory, which suggested that pre-existing cross-reactive memory T cells had joined the SARS-CoV-2 response.

PBMCs were isolated by Ficoll-Paque density gradient centrifugation. Sequencing was performed on an Illumina NovaSeq 6000. Using 5'RACE with constant-segment primers, TCRalpha and TCRbeta cDNA libraries were constructed, with sample barcodes and unique molecular identifiers added in the process. Trizol reagent was used to extract RNA from every sample. Library amplification was performed in two PCR steps, and a second sample barcode and Illumina TruSeq adapters were introduced in the second step. Sequencing of the libraries was done on an Illumina NovaSeq, producing 2 x 150 bp paired-end reads. From the authors' description of their analysis: With migec v1.2.7, reads were demultiplexed and then collapsed into UMI-guided consensus sequences. Using mixcr v2.1.11, the UMI consensuses were aligned to TRA and TRB V and J templates and assembled into clonotypes. A clonotype was counted as expanded or contracted only when both edgeR and NoisET called the clonotype significant, with the noise models trained on biological replicates. For edgeR calls, the cutoffs were a false discovery rate-adjusted p below 0.01 and a log2 fold-change threshold of 1. PCA with hierarchical clustering of max-normalized trajectories of the 1000 most abundant clonotypes was used as exploratory dynamics analysis. Separately sequenced CD4+ and CD8+ repertoires were used to assign a CD4 or CD8 phenotype to each responding clone. Starting from the raw public reads, TCRdb applied fastp trimming at Q25, assembled clones with MiXCR and retained in-frame beta chains. Each entry merges the rows of one CDR3 protein and shows their most common DNA and genes. These V and J calls originate from TCRdb's pipeline instead of the authors' own analysis. This sample lists about 620,000 distinct CDR3 sequences; more than 15% were detected once. Of the sample, about 11% is held by the ten largest clones.

To note about this clonotype: This clone's antigen is unknown. Within one base of it there is no much larger clone, and no base qualities were kept.

CDR1 and CDR2, per the germline V gene, are SGHRS and YFSETQ. V is trimmed back by 4 bases and J by 6 bases, and the junction contains 9 bases that no gene match accounts for. The CDR3, cysteine through phenylalanine, is 15 amino acids long. The kept DNA is CDR3 alone, 45 bases in frame from the first base. The receptor was derived from an adult woman who had mild COVID-19 (a few samples of this study predate the infection). The sample titles of this study are shuffled in the database, so cell type and time point are left out; the donor was told from shared clones. The V and J genes are TRBV5-1 and TRBJ1-4, with 7 bases aligning to TRBD1. Sequenced sample: PBMCs or a T cell subset sorted from them (not recorded which). Read as DNA, the sequence is TGCGCCAGCAGCGGATCGGGACAGAGCTATGAAAAACTGTTTTTT. The encoded protein is CASSGSGQSYEKLFF.